A single sample gave rise to the 12 T cell receptor beta chains below, sequenced in a study of response to subunit inactivated influenza vaccine. MiXCR was run by TCRdb on the RT-PCR reads, yielding one entry per CDR3 protein. The sample yields more than 450,000 distinct CDR3 sequences, approximately 11% seen once. This sample also belongs to another study, concerning T cells expressing NK-cell markers. That work states: 5'RACE template switching with UMIs produced the TCR beta cDNA.

The sequenced sample was PBMCs from blood, obtained on the day of vaccination. The receptors were gathered from a man aged 45-65 years who received an inactivated influenza vaccine.

This clonotype was observed a few times. The rearrangement uses TRBV19 and TRBJ1-1; 9 bases are shared with TRBD1. Germline lookup yields CDR1 LNHDA and CDR2 SQIVND (reference sequence). Germline trimming cut 4 bases from V and 5 bases from J; bases unmatched to any gene: 8. The CDR3 is 15 residues long. The CDR3 nucleotides are TGTGCCAGTAGTAGGGACAGGGTAAGGGGAACTGAAGCTTTCTTT. It is translated as CASSRDRVRGTEAFF.

This clonotype was seen only a few times. The chain carries TRBV19 and TRBJ1-1, with a weak D call TRBD1 (5 bases). CDR1 is LNHDA, CDR2 SQIVND, per germline (reference sequence). The length of the CDR3 is 19 residues. V dropped 1 base and J dropped 1 base, with 22 bases sitting between them. The DNA of the CDR3 is TGTGCCAGTAGTATAGGTTCGGTTGGGGCCTTGGGGAGGAACACTGAAGCTTTCTTT. Translating gives CASSIGSVGALGRNTEAFF.

V usage is TRBV2 and J usage is TRBJ2-7; a weak D match, TRBD2 (5 bases). V was cut by 8 bases and J by 5 bases, with 13 bases left in between. This CDR3 has 12 residues. In germline, CDR1 is SNHLY, CDR2 FYNNEI. The CDR3 DNA sequence: TGTGCCAGCGGCCGGGAATTGGACGAGCAGTACTTC. It translates to CASGRELDEQYF.

This clonotype was counted only a few times. The rearrangement joins TRBV5-6 to TRBJ2-3; a possible D gene is TRBD2 (6 bases). CDR3 length: 16 amino acids. With 0 bases removed from V and 4 bases from J, the gap between germline ends came to 15 bases. Germline assignment: CDR1 SGHDT and CDR2 YYEEEE. CDR3 bases: TGTGCCAGCAGCTTGGGCCCCCCTCCTAGCGCAGATACGCAGTATTTT. Its protein product is CASSLGPPPSADTQYF. The full variable domain, completed using reference TRBV5-6 and TRBJ2-3, is DAGVTQSPTHLIKTRGQQVTLRCSPKSGHDTVSWYQQALGQGPQFIFQYYEEEERQRGNFPDRFSGHQFPNYSSELNVNALLLGDSALYLCASSLGPPPSADTQYFGPGTRLTVL.

V usage is TRBV7-2 and J usage is TRBJ2-7; 9 nucleotides agree with TRBD1. The CDR3 has 16 residues. With V trimmed by 0 bases and J by 2 bases, 5 bases remained unmatched. Per the germline V gene, CDR1 is SGHTA and CDR2 is FQGNSA. This CDR3 reads CASSLAGQGVTYEQYF. The DNA for the CDR3 is TGTGCCAGCAGCTTAGCGGGACAGGGCGTTACCTACGAGCAGTACTTC.

This rearrangement joins TRBV20-1 to TRBJ2-7, with 8 bases aligning to TRBD1. Germline V lookup: CDR1 DFQATT, CDR2 SNEGSKA (reference sequence). This CDR3 contains 13 residues. V lost 4 bases, J lost 6 bases, and 8 bases stayed unmatched. The chain's CDR3 is CSATGQGYSEQYF. CDR3 DNA: TGCAGTGCTACTGGACAGGGTTATAGCGAGCAGTACTTC.

Only a few counts were recorded for this clonotype. J is TRBJ2-3 and V is TRBV5-1; 10 nucleotides line up with TRBD2. The germline V gene encodes CDR1 SGHRS and CDR2 YFSETQ. V lost 0 bases, J lost 4 bases, and 2 bases stayed unmatched. The CDR3 has 15 residues. The CDR3 sequence is CASSLASGSSDTQYF. The CDR3 nucleotides are TGCGCCAGCAGCTTGGCTAGCGGGAGCTCAGATACGCAGTATTTT.

The sample holds a few counts of this clonotype. The DNA of the CDR3 is TGCGCCAGCGGCAGCGGGAGCGGAAGAACAGATACGCAGTATTTT. Residues: CASGSGSGRTDTQYF. The V and J genes are TRBV5-1 and TRBJ2-3, with 8 nucleotides matching TRBD2. V gave up 7 bases and J gave up 3 bases; unmatched junction bases: 10. This CDR3 has 15 amino acids. Germline CDR1 is SGHRS and CDR2 is YFSETQ.

Here the CDR3 DNA reads TGTGCCAGCAGCTTACGGGAGCTAGCGGCATTTGGGGAGACCCAGTACTTC. Translation: CASSLRELAAFGETQYF. This chain joins TRBV7-9 and TRBJ2-5; TRBD2 aligns across 7 bases. CDR3 length: 17 amino acids. Germline V gene lookup returns CDR1 SEHNR and CDR2 FQNEAQ (reference sequence). J was trimmed by 5 bases and V by 2 bases; bases with no gene match: 14.

This chain connects TRBV11-2 to TRBJ2-1; perhaps TRBD2 as D (6 bases). The germline CDR1 and CDR2 sequences are SGHAT and FQNNGV. This CDR3 region has 15 residues. The V end was cut by 0 bases, the J end by 5 bases, with 11 bases between. The DNA of the CDR3 is TGTGCCAGCAGCTTAGAACCGGGAGCGGACAATGAGCAGTTCTTC. Amino acid sequence: CASSLEPGADNEQFF.

This sequence joins TRBV10-1 and TRBJ2-7; D gene uncertain. The V gene lost 3 bases and the J gene lost 3 bases, with 12 bases spanning the gap. The CDR3 length is 14 residues. Germline assignment: CDR1 WNHNN and CDR2 SYGVQD (reference sequence). CDR3 protein: CASSDLQGRYEQYF. In DNA form, the CDR3 reads TGCGCCAGCAGTGATCTCCAAGGTCGCTACGAGCAGTACTTC.

This clonotype was observed a handful of times. The rearrangement uses TRBV25-1 and TRBJ1-2; D gene ambiguous. V shed 4 bases and J shed 4 bases, with 7 bases lying between them. This CDR3 has 12 amino acids. Germline V lookup: CDR1 MGHDK, CDR2 SYGVNS. Here the CDR3 reads CASSGSVYGYTF. CDR3 DNA sequence: TGTGCCAGCAGTGGGAGTGTCTATGGCTACACCTTC.